This TCR beta chain was observed in a study of beta chain features in type 1 diabetes. Of the isolated RNA, all was reverse transcribed, and so the sequenced material was expressed TCRB transcripts. The protocol was immunoSEQ multiplex PCR, while the TCRdb copy is restricted to in-frame clones and leaves out a portion. The sample has about 740,000 clones; around an eighth are singletons. This clone came up a few times. The antigen is undetermined. Broader study findings: When Type 1 diabetes patients were examined, their TCRB CDR3s proved moderately but significantly shorter in all four CD4+ subsets.

The sample taken for sequencing was naive CD4+ T cells from blood. The clonotype was recovered from a man younger than 35 with type 1 diabetes.

The CDR3 sequence: CASSLVISGTEAFF. For the CDR3, the DNA is TGTGCCAGCAGCTTAGTGATATCGGGCACTGAAGCTTTCTTT. The chain recombines TRBV7-9 with TRBJ1-1, with D uncertain. The CDR3 runs 14 residues. Between the trimmed V and J ends, which lost 1 base and 4 bases, there was a span of 10 bases. From germline, CDR1 is SEHNR and CDR2 FQNEAQ (reference sequence).